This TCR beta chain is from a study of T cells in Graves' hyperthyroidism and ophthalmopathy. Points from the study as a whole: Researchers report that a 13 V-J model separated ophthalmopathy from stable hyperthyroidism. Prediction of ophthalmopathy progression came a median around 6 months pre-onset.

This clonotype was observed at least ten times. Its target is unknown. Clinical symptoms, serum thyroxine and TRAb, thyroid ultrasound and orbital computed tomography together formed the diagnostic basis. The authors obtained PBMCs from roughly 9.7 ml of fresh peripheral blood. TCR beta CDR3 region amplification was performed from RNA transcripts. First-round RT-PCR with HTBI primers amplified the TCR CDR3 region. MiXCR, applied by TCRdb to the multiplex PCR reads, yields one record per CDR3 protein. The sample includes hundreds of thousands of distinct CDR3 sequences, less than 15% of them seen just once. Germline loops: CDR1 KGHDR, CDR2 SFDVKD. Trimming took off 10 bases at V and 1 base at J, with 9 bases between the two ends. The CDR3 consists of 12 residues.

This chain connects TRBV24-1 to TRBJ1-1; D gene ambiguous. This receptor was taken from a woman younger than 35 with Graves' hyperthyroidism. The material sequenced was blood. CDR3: CATGGRNTEAFF. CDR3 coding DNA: TGTGCCACGGGCGGCCGGAACACTGAAGCTTTCTTT.